The TCR beta chain described here comes from a study of CD8 T cells in Susac syndrome (dated by TCRdb to about 2019). Study-level background: Of the Susac syndrome patients who were sequenced, six had clinically active disease and eight were in clinical remission. Susac syndrome patients were therapy-naive, on corticosteroids (some also receiving IVIg), or on IVIg alone at blood withdrawal. The study used repertoire sequencing to test whether antigen drove CD8+ T cell activation and differentiation in Susac syndrome. CD8+ T cell repertoire clonality was compared between over 9 healthy donors, approximately 14 Susac syndrome patients and roughly 15 multiple sclerosis patients.

A note on this clonotype: The clone's antigen remains unknown. No much larger clone is present one base from it, and per-base qualities are unavailable.

At the junction V is shortened by 5 bases and J by 5 bases; bases outside the gene matches: 5. The CDR3 sequence holds 13 residues, the cysteine and phenylalanine included. The only DNA kept is the CDR3, 39 bases in frame from the first base. For CDR1 and CDR2, the germline V gene lists SNHLY and FYNNEI. RNA was extracted using the RNeasy kit, and roughly 0.45 to 1 microgram was reverse transcribed with random hexamers. The immunoSEQ multiplex PCR assay, covering 54 Vbeta and 13 Jbeta segments, was used to amplify TCR beta CDR3 regions. To correct PCR amplification bias, a synthetic template baseline was used for both primer optimization and computational correction. In the authors' own workflow: Reads were annotated to V, D and J genes according to IMGT and were analyzed with immunoSEQ Analyzer, with only productive sequences retained. Clonality was calculated as one minus the Shannon entropy normalized by log2 of the number of productive unique sequences. For each patient and control, public and private clones were evaluated among the 100 most prevalent clones. A clone was defined as Susac-specific if it was absent from the healthy and MS cohorts, from around 960 published viral clones and from other ImmuneACCESS disease sequences. TCRdb cleaned the public reads at Q25 with fastp, built clones with MiXCR and kept in-frame beta chains. Rows merge per CDR3 protein into single entries with the most common DNA and genes. Here the V and J calls rest on TCRdb's processing, not on the authors' analysis. The sample has some 200,000 distinct CDR3 sequences on record, about 95% of them singletons. Approximately 0.16% of the sample belongs to the ten largest clones.

What the work shows at the level of the full study, not this receptor alone: Clonal expansion was seen in Susac syndrome CD8+ repertoires, peaking in CD8+ TEMRA cells and being greater in clinically active patients than in remitting ones. The number of individuals in the TCR sequencing and HLA analysis was recognized as being relatively small. Sixteen Susac-specific public clones were identified in the total CD8+ repertoire, and 5 or 6 Susac-specific public clones were identified in the CD8+ TEMRA repertoire.

Peripheral blood CD8+ and CD4+ T cells from healthy donors, Susac syndrome patients and multiple sclerosis patients were profiled using high-throughput TCR beta sequencing. Susac syndrome patients met recently defined diagnostic criteria for definite or probable disease. Bulk CD8+ and CD4+ T cells were purified magnetically by negative isolation, whereas CD8+ TEMRA cells were enriched by FACS. Blood was collected in EDTA tubes and processed within 24 hours, with PBMCs isolated through density gradient centrifugation. PBMCs intended for TCR sequencing were cryopreserved in liquid nitrogen and thawed later in a water bath at 37 degrees C. Purity of sorted or isolated CD4+, CD8+ and CD8+ TEMRA cells was at least 90%.

This receptor was obtained from a human donor with Susac syndrome. The source material was CD8+ T cells from PBMCs. The receptor chain draws on TRBV2 and TRBJ2-5, with TRBD2 identical over 7 junction bases. The CDR3 region reads CASSSGDGETQYF. Read as DNA, the sequence is TGTGCCAGCAGTAGCGGGGACGGGGAGACCCAGTACTTC.